This entry concerns a single T cell receptor (beta chain). Its antigen is still unknown. Preparation of the TCRbeta library was carried out with unique molecular identifiers. TCRdb re-called the PCR reads through MiXCR, storing one row per CDR3 protein. The top ten hold under 6% of the sample, which has about 830,000 distinct CDR3 sequences, about 15% seen once. This CDR3 comprises 14 residues. CDR1 SGHVS and CDR2 FNYEAQ come from the germline V gene. With 5 bases removed from V and 3 bases from J, the gap between germline ends came to 11 bases. The data were taken from a study of T-cell reconstitution after alpha-beta-depleted transplantation in children. Findings and limits, study-wide: TCRbeta diversity was high at day 60 in some patients (a result of surviving recipient T cells and thymic progenitors). Several hundred expanded graft clones reportedly were the source of alpha-beta T cells about two months after transplant.

The gene calls are TRBV7-6 and TRBJ2-1; D gene unclear. Sequencing was performed on PBMCs, mostly from graft donor cells, taken 360 days after TCRalphabeta/CD19-depleted stem cell transplant. The sequence came from a male patient under 18 who had a stem cell transplant for acute lymphoblastic leukemia, so the T cells may come from the graft donor. The CDR3: CASSRPPFYNEQFF. The DNA of the CDR3 is TGTGCCAGCAGCAGACCTCCCTTCTACAATGAGCAGTTCTTC.